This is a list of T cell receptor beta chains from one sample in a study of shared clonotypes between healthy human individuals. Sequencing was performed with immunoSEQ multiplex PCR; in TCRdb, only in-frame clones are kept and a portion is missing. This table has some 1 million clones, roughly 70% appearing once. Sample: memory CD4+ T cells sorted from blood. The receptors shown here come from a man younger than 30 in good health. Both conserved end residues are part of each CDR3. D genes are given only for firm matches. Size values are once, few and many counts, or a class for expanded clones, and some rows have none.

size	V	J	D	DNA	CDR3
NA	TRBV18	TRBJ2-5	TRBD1	TGTGCCAGCTCAACAAAACAGGGGGAGCAAGAGACCCAGTACTTC	CASSTKQGEQETQYF
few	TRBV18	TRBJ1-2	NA	TGTGCCAGCTCACCTGCGGGGCGGTATGGCTACACCTTC	CASSPAGRYGYTF
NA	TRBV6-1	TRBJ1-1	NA	TGTGCCAGCAACCGTGAAACGGGGAACACTGAAGCTTTCTTT	CASNRETGNTEAFF
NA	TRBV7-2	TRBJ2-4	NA	TGTGCCAGCAGCTTTTCAGCGGATCAAAACATTCAGTACTTC	CASSFSADQNIQYF
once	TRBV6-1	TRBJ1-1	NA	TGTGCCAGCAGTGATTTGGGAGGCATCACTGAAGCTTTCTTT	CASSDLGGITEAFF
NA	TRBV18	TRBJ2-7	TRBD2	TGTGCCAGCTCGCTCACTAGCGGGGGGGCCTACGAGCAGTACTTC	CASSLTSGGAYEQYF
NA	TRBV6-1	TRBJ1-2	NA	TGTGCCAGCAGGGTGCAGGGGTCTGCTAACTATGGCTACACCTTC	CASRVQGSANYGYTF
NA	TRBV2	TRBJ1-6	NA	TGTGCCGGGAGGGACACCTCCTATAATTCACCCCTCCACTTT	CAGRDTSYNSPLHF
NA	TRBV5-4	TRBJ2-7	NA	TGTGCCAGCAGCATGGACAGACCCTACGAGCAGTACTTC	CASSMDRPYEQYF
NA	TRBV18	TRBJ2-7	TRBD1	TGTGCCAGCTCACCAGTTCTGGGACAGAACTACGAGCAGTACTTC	CASSPVLGQNYEQYF
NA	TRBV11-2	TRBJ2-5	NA	TGTGCCAGCAGCTTAGAAGTGGGACGAGAGACCCAGTACTTC	CASSLEVGRETQYF
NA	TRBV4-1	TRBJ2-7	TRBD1	TGCGCCAGCAGCCAGCCGGGACAGCCCTACGAGCAGTACTTC	CASSQPGQPYEQYF
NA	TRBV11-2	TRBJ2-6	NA	TGTGCCAGCAGTAAAATGACGTTCCCTGGGGCCAACGTCCTGACTTTC	CASSKMTFPGANVLTF
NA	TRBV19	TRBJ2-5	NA	TGTGCCAGTAGTATCCAGGGGATGGCGGAGACCCAGTACTTC	CASSIQGMAETQYF
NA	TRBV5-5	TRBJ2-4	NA	TGTGCCAGCAGCTTCGAGGGCGGGACAGTGAACATTCAGTACTTC	CASSFEGGTVNIQYF
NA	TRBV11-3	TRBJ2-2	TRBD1	TGTGCCAGCAGCTTTCCCCGGACAGGGCCGAACACCGGGGAGCTGTTTTTT	CASSFPRTGPNTGELFF
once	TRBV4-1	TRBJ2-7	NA	TGCGCCAGCAGCCAAGACTTGATTTACGAGCAGTACTTC	CASSQDLIYEQYF
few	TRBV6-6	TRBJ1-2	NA	TGTGCCAGCCTACAGGGCTCCTCAAACTATGGCTACACCTTC	CASLQGSSNYGYTF
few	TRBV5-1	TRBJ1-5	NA	TGCGCCAGCAGCTTGGGACATGGCAATCAGCCCCAGCATTTT	CASSLGHGNQPQHF
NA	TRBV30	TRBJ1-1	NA	TGTGCCTGGAGTTTCCGGGAGAGCACTGAAGCTTTCTTT	CAWSFRESTEAFF
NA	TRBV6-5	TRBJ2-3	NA	TGTGCCAGCAGCCCTAGACTAGGTCCCACAGATACGCAGTATTTT	CASSPRLGPTDTQYF
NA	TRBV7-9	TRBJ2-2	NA	TGTGCCAGCAGCACGCTAGGTCTGGGAGGCACCGGGGAGCTGTTTTTT	CASSTLGLGGTGELFF
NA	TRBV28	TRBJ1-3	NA	TGTGCCAGCAGTTCCCCCCCGGGAGGGAACACCATATATTTT	CASSSPPGGNTIYF
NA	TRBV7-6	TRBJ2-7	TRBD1	TGTGCCAGCAGCTTAATGGGGGACAGCCCCTACGAGCAGTACTTC	CASSLMGDSPYEQYF
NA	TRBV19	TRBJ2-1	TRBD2	TGTGCCAGTAGCGACTTGACTAGCGGGAGGAATGAGCAGTTCTTC	CASSDLTSGRNEQFF
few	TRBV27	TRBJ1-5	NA	TGTGCCAGCAGTTTAACCAGGAATAGCAATCAGCCCCAGCATTTT	CASSLTRNSNQPQHF
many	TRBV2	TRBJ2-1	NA	TGTGCCAGCAGTGAAAATAGCGGAAGCGGCCGGGCGTTCTTC	CASSENSGSGRAFF
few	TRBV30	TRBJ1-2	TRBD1	TGTGCCTCGAATAGAGGGGGCGCTTCGGTAGGCTACACCTTC	CASNRGGASVGYTF
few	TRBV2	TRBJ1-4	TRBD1	TGTGCCAGCAGTGAACGACAGGGGGAAAATGAAAAACTGTTTTTT	CASSERQGENEKLFF
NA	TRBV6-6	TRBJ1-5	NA	TGTGCCAGCAGTTACCTCGGCAGGGGAGGATATCAGCCCCAGCATTTT	CASSYLGRGGYQPQHF
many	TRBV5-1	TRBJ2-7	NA	TGCGCCAGCAGCTTGGGACACGAGCAGTACTTC	CASSLGHEQYF
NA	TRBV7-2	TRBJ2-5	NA	TGTGCCAGCAGCCACGGGAGCCCGTGGGAAGAGGGAGAGACCCAGTACTTC	CASSHGSPWEEGETQYF
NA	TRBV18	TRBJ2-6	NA	TGTGCCAGCTCACCAACCGGGTCTGGGGCCAACGTCCTGACTTTC	CASSPTGSGANVLTF
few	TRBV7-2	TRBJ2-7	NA	TGTGCCAGCAGCTACCTGGGCTCTGGCGAGCAGTACTTC	CASSYLGSGEQYF
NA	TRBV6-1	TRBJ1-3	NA	TGTGCCATCTCGACCTCTGGAAACACCATATATTTT	CAISTSGNTIYF
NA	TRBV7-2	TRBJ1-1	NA	TGTGCCAGCAGCCCAACAGGGACCACTGAAGCTTTCTTT	CASSPTGTTEAFF
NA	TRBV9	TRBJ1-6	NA	TGTGCCAGCAGCGTAAACCCTTATTCACCCCTCCACTTT	CASSVNPYSPLHF
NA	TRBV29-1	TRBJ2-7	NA	TGCAGCGTTGAACGGGCAGGGAACGAGCAGTACTTC	CSVERAGNEQYF
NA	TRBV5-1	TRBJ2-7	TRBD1	TGCGCCAGCAGCCCAGGAGACAGGGATTACGAGCAGTACTTC	CASSPGDRDYEQYF
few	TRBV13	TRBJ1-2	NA	TGTGCCAGCAGCTTAGGCGACTGGGTCGAGGGCTACACCTTC	CASSLGDWVEGYTF
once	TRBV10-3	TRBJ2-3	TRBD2	TGTGCCATCAGTGAGTCGGGCGGGGGGGCCTATACGCAGTATTTT	CAISESGGGAYTQYF
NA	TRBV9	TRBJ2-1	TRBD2	TGTGCCAGCAGCGCGTCGATAGCGGGAGGCTCCTACAATGAGCAGTTCTTC	CASSASIAGGSYNEQFF
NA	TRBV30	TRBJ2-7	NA	TGTGCCTGGTCGTTTTTGGGGGTCTACGAGCAGTACTTC	CAWSFLGVYEQYF
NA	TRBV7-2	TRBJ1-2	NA	TGTGCCAGCGGTGGGCAGGGAGGCCATGGCTACACCTTC	CASGGQGGHGYTF
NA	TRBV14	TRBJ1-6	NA	TGTGCCAGCAGCCAAGATATAGGGACCCTCCACTTT	CASSQDIGTLHF
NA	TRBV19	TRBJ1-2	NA	TGTGCCAGTAGTGCCAAAGCAGGAACTAACTATGGCTACACCTTC	CASSAKAGTNYGYTF
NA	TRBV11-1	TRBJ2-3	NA	TGTGCCAGCAGACTCGGGACTTGGGGGTGGTGGACAGATACGCAGTATTTT	CASRLGTWGWWTDTQYF
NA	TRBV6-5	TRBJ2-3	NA	TGTGCCAGCAGTAATGGAGGTACGCAGTATTTT	CASSNGGTQYF
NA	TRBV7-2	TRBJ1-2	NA	TGTGCCAGCAGCCCTGTAGTAGGGGCGGGCTACACCTTC	CASSPVVGAGYTF
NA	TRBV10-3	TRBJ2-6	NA	TGTGCCATCAGTGAGATTCCCATCCGTAGAGGGACCTACTCTGGGGCCAACGTCCTGACTTTC	CAISEIPIRRGTYSGANVLTF
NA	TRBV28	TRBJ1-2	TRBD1	TGTGCCAGCAGTTTGGGAGGGGGCAAGAGTAACTATGGCTACACCTTC	CASSLGGGKSNYGYTF
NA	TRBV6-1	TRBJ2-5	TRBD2	TGTGCCAGCAGTGAACACACTAGCGCCGGTCCGGCCCAGTACTTC	CASSEHTSAGPAQYF
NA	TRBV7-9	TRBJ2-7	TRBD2	TGTGCCAGCGCCTTTGCGGGGGGGGACCGGGAGCAGTACTTC	CASAFAGGDREQYF
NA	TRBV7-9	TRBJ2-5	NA	TGTGCCAGCAGCCTACAGGGTCGGGAGACCCAGTACTTC	CASSLQGRETQYF